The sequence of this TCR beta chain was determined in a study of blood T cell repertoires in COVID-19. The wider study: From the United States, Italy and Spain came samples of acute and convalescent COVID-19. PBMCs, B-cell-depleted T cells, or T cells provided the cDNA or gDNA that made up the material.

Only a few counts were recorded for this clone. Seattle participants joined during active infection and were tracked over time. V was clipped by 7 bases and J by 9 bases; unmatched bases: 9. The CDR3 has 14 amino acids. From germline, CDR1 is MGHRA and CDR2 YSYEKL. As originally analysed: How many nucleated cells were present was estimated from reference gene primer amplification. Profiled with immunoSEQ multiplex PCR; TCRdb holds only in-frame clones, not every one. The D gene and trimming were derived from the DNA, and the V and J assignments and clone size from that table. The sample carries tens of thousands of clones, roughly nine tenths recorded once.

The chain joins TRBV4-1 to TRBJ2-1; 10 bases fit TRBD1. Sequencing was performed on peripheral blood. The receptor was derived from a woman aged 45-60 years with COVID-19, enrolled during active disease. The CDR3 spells CASTRDRGLGEQFF. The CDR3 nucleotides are TGCGCCAGCACCCGGGACAGGGGCTTAGGTGAGCAGTTCTTC.